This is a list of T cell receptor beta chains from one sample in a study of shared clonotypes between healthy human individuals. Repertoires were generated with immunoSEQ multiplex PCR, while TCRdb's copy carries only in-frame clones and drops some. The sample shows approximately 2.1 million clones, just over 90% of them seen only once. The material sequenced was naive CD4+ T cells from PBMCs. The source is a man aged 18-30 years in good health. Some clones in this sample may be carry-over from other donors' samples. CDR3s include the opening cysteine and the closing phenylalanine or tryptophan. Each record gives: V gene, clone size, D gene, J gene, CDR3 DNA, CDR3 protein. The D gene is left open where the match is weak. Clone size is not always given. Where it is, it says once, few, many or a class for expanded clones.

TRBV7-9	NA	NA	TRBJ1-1	TGTGCCAGCAGCTCGCAGAGAATGAACACTGAAGCTTTCTTT	CASSSQRMNTEAFF
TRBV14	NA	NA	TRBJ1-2	TGTGCCAGCAGCGACGGGATCTACTATGGCTACACCTTC	CASSDGIYYGYTF
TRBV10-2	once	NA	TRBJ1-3	TGCGCCACCCAGCCGGGGGGCCCCTCTGGAAACACCATATATTTT	CATQPGGPSGNTIYF
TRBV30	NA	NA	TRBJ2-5	TGTGCCTGGAGTCCCCTAGCAAGGACCCAGTACTTC	CAWSPLARTQYF
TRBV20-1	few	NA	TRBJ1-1	TGCAGGGGGCGGTTAGGCACTGAAGCTTTCTTT	CRGRLGTEAFF
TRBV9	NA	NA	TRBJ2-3	TGTGCCAGCAGCAGGTTGGGCGAGGCAGATACGCAGTATTTT	CASSRLGEADTQYF
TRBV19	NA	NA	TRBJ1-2	TGTGCCAGTAGTAGCCGACGGCCTCTGGGCTACACCTTC	CASSSRRPLGYTF
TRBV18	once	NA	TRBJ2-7	TGTGCCAGCTCACCACTAGGAACCCCGGGTGCATACGAGCAGTACTTC	CASSPLGTPGAYEQYF
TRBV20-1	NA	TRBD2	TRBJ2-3	TGCAGTGCTAGCACCGGGACTATGCAGTATTTT	CSASTGTMQYF
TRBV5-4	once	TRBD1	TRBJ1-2	TGTGCCAGCAGCCCGGACAGGAGCAACTATGGCTACACCTTC	CASSPDRSNYGYTF
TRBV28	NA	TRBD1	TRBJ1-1	TGTGCCAGCAGGGACAGGGGGTTGAACACTGAAGCTTTCTTT	CASRDRGLNTEAFF
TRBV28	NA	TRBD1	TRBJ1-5	TGTGCCAGCAGTCCAAACACAGGGGGCAGCAATCAGCCCCAGCATTTT	CASSPNTGGSNQPQHF
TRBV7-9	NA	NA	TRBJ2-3	TGTGCCAGCAGCTTCTCAGCTGATACGCAGTATTTT	CASSFSADTQYF
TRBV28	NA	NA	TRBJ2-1	TGTGCCAGCAAAAAGGGGACCGAACCCTACAATGAGCAGTTCTTC	CASKKGTEPYNEQFF
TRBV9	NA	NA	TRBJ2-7	TGTGCCAGCAGCGTAGGGGGGACTTTTGTTTCCGAGCAGTACTTC	CASSVGGTFVSEQYF
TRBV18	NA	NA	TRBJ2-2	TGTGCCAGCTCACCAACCAGCTGGGGCACCGGGGAGCTGTTTTTT	CASSPTSWGTGELFF
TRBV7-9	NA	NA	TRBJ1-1	TGTGCCAGCAGCCCCGACAGGTGGGAGACTGAAGCTTTCTTT	CASSPDRWETEAFF
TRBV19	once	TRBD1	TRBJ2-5	TGTGCCAGTAGCTACAGGGGATGGGAGACCCAGTACTTC	CASSYRGWETQYF
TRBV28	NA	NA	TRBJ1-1	TGTGCCAGCAGCTGGGGGGCAGTCATGAACACTGAAGCTTTCTTT	CASSWGAVMNTEAFF
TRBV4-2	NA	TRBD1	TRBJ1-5	TGTGCCAGCAGCCCTGACAGGGCCGGTCAGCCCCAGCATTTT	CASSPDRAGQPQHF
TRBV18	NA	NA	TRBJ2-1	TGTGCCAGCTCACCGGCGAGGGCCAATGAGCAGTTCTTC	CASSPARANEQFF
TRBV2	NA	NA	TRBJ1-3	TGTGCCAGCACTCCCGGCGGGCATGCTTCCTATATTTTT	CASTPGGHASYIF
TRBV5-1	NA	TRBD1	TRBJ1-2	TGCGCCAGCAGCTTGTCTGGGACAGGGCCTCAGTATGGCTACACCTTC	CASSLSGTGPQYGYTF
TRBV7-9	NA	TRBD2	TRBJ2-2	TGTGCCAGCAGCTACGCCCTTGAAGCGGGAAACACCGGGGAGCTGTTTTTT	CASSYALEAGNTGELFF